This is a list of T cell receptor beta chains from one sample in a study of regulatory T cells in long-lasting Graves disease. TCRdb re-called the multiplex PCR reads with MiXCR, one entry per CDR3 protein. This sample carries about 660,000 distinct CDR3 sequences, around 32% of them seen once, and the ten largest clones take around 40%. The sequencing used peripheral blood mononuclear cells (PBMCs), collected when the disease was refractory, from a patient treated with antithyroid drugs. These receptors were collected from a female donor with Graves disease. Both conserved end residues are part of each CDR3. Each record gives: J gene, V gene, clone size, D gene, CDR3 DNA, CDR3 protein. The D gene is left open where the match is weak. Clone sizes are given selectively: once, few, many, or a class where the clone is expanded.

>TRBJ1-5|TRBV19|-|-
TGTGCCAGTAGTATCCATCCCCGTTCGGCAGGGCTTAATCAGCCCCAGCATTTT
CASSIHPRSAGLNQPQHF
>TRBJ1-2|TRBV12-3/TRBV12-4|many|TRBD1
TGTGCCAGCAGTTTTATCGTCGGACAGGGGGCGCGGGGCTATGGCTACACCTTC
CASSFIVGQGARGYGYTF
>TRBJ2-2|TRBV20-1|-|-
TGCAGTGCTAGAGATAGCGTCACGAACACCGGGGAGCTGTTTTTT
CSARDSVTNTGELFF
>TRBJ2-1|TRBV6-2/TRBV6-3|-|TRBD2
TGTGCCAGCAGTCAGCGGGAGGGAGCCTACAATGAGCAGTTCTTC
CASSQREGAYNEQFF
>TRBJ2-2|TRBV6-1|-|-
TGTGCCAGCAGCCGCGGGGAGCGGGCCAACACCGGGGAGCTGTTTTTT
CASSRGERANTGELFF
>TRBJ2-5|TRBV19|few|-
TGTGCCAGTAGTAAGGGCTTGGAGACCCAGTACTTC
CASSKGLETQYF
>TRBJ2-7|TRBV5-1|many|-
TGTGCCAGCAGCTTAGTGGGCAGCTCCTACGAGCAGTACTTC
CASSLVGSSYEQYF
>TRBJ2-5|TRBV14|-|-
TGTGCCAGCAGCCAAGATGCTAGAAAAAAACACCCAGAGGCCTGGGAAGAGACCCAGTACTTC
CASSQDARKKHPEAWEETQYF
>TRBJ1-5|TRBV6-1|-|TRBD1
TGTGCCAGCACCCGGACAGGGGGTCAGCCCCAGCATTTT
CASTRTGGQPQHF
>TRBJ1-2|TRBV12-3/TRBV12-4|-|-
TGTGCCAGCAGTTTAGCAGGCTCCATCTACTTCTATGGCTACACCTTC
CASSLAGSIYFYGYTF
>TRBJ2-5|TRBV5-1|-|-
TGCGCCAGCAGCTTGGGGACTCAAATCCGTCAAGAGACCCAGTACTTC
CASSLGTQIRQETQYF
>TRBJ2-2|TRBV10-3|few|TRBD2
TGTGCCATCAGTCCGGGACTAGCGGGAGGAGTCGGGGAGCTGTTTTTT
CAISPGLAGGVGELFF
>TRBJ2-7|TRBV6-1|-|TRBD2
TGTGCCACCGGGACTAGTTTACCCTACGAGCAGTACTTC
CATGTSLPYEQYF
>TRBJ2-5|TRBV6-1|-|-
TGTGCCAGCAGCCCCGGGACTCCCCACGGGGAGGAGACCCAGTACTTC
CASSPGTPHGEETQYF
>TRBJ1-5|TRBV12-3/TRBV12-4|few|-
TGTGCCAGCAGCACCGACAGTCATGGTCAGCCCCAGCATTTT
CASSTDSHGQPQHF
>TRBJ2-1|TRBV24-1|few|-
TGTGCCACCAGTGGGGGACACGAAGAGCAGTTCTTC
CATSGGHEEQFF
>TRBJ1-1|TRBV6-2/TRBV6-3|few|-
TGTGCCAGCAATGGACAGTTTAACACTGAAGCTTTCTTT
CASNGQFNTEAFF
>TRBJ1-6|TRBV7-9|-|TRBD1
TGTGCCAGCAGCTTAGCGGGACAGGGGGTTCGTAATTCACCCCTCCACTTT
CASSLAGQGVRNSPLHF
>TRBJ1-4|TRBV12-3/TRBV12-4|-|-
TGTGCCAGCAGTTTAGGGGTCGGGCCTAATGAAAAACTGTTTTTT
CASSLGVGPNEKLFF
>TRBJ1-2|TRBV6-2/TRBV6-3|-|-
TGTGCCAGCAGTTACTCCAAGTTGAGGGGACCCAACTATGGCTACACCTTC
CASSYSKLRGPNYGYTF
>TRBJ1-4|TRBV19|few|-
TGTGCCAGTAGTATCTGGGAAACTAATGAAAAACTGTTTTTT
CASSIWETNEKLFF
>TRBJ1-1|TRBV5-5|-|-
TGTGCCAGCAGCTTGGTTCAGGGGTATAACACTGAAGCTTTCTTT
CASSLVQGYNTEAFF
>TRBJ2-1|TRBV7-9|-|-
TGTGCCAGCAGCTCTAGGGGTTTAGCGAGTACGGTTTACAATGAGCAGTTCTTC
CASSSRGLASTVYNEQFF
>TRBJ1-1|TRBV24-1|-|-
TGTGCCACCAGTGACAACGCCAGGGGTGAAGCTTTCTTT
CATSDNARGEAFF
>TRBJ2-4|TRBV10-3|few|-
TGTGCCATCAGTGAGTCGCTAGTTGGAACCAAAAACATTCAGTACTTC
CAISESLVGTKNIQYF
>TRBJ1-6|TRBV5-1|-|-
TGCGCCAGCAGCCGGGGAGGGGTAAATTCACCCCTCCACTTT
CASSRGGVNSPLHF
>TRBJ2-5|TRBV7-2|many|TRBD2
TGTGCCAGCAGCTTAGAAGGGACTAGCGCGGAGACCCAGTACTTC
CASSLEGTSAETQYF
>TRBJ1-2|TRBV28|many|-
TGTGCCAGCAGTTTGCGCCTTCATGGCTACACCTTC
CASSLRLHGYTF
>TRBJ2-7|TRBV20-1|-|-
TGCAGTGCTAGAGTCCGGGACACCGTCAACGAGCAGTACTTC
CSARVRDTVNEQYF
>TRBJ1-1|TRBV5-1|-|-
TGCGCCAGCAGCCACGATGGACAAGGAGCCACTGAAGCTTTCTTT
CASSHDGQGATEAFF
>TRBJ2-5|TRBV18|-|-
TGTGCCAGCTCACCACGGAGCAGTACCATTCAAGAGACCCAGTACTTC
CASSPRSSTIQETQYF
>TRBJ2-5|TRBV20-1|few|-
TGCAGTGCTGCCCGGGACACACAAGAGACCCAGTACTTC
CSAARDTQETQYF
>TRBJ1-2|TRBV6-1|many|-
TGTGCCAGCAGCCCCTACAGCACCTATGGCTACACCTTC
CASSPYSTYGYTF
>TRBJ2-5|TRBV11-2|-|TRBD2
TGTGCCAGCAGCTTAGTAGGACTAGCGGGACGAGGTTTGGAGACCCAGTACTTC
CASSLVGLAGRGLETQYF
>TRBJ2-7|TRBV12-3/TRBV12-4|few|TRBD1
TGTGCCAGCACCCTGACAGGGCTTTCCTACGAGCAGTACTTC
CASTLTGLSYEQYF
>TRBJ2-7|TRBV6-1|-|-
TGTGCCAGCAGCGGGACAGCGGGAAGTTGGGAGCAGTACTTC
CASSGTAGSWEQYF
>TRBJ1-4|TRBV6-5|many|-
TGTGCCAGCAGTTACCGGGGGGTGAATGAAAAACTGTTTTTT
CASSYRGVNEKLFF
>TRBJ2-3|TRBV6-1|-|TRBD2
TGTGCCAGCAGTGAAGGGCTAGCGGGTTCAGATACGCAGTATTTT
CASSEGLAGSDTQYF
>TRBJ2-2|TRBV5-1|-|-
TGCGCCAGCAGCTCTACTTACACCGGGGAGCTGTTTTTT
CASSSTYTGELFF
>TRBJ2-1|TRBV11-1|few|TRBD2
TGTGCCAGCAGCCCCGACGGGCAGCGGGAGAGTGAGCAGTTCTTC
CASSPDGQRESEQFF
>TRBJ1-2|TRBV3-1|-|-
TGTGCCAGCAGCCTTACTTTGGGGGATGGTGGCTACACCTTC
CASSLTLGDGGYTF
>TRBJ1-5|TRBV28|-|-
TGTGCCAGCAATCCCCTAGGTATTAGGGAACCTAGCAATCAGCCCCAGCATTTT
CASNPLGIREPSNQPQHF
>TRBJ1-2|TRBV25-1|few|TRBD1
TGTGCCAGCAGTGCTTGGACAGGGGATGGCTACACCTTC
CASSAWTGDGYTF
>TRBJ1-2|TRBV20-1|once|TRBD1
TGCAGTGCTAGCGGACAGGGCCGTGGCTACACCTTC
CSASGQGRGYTF
>TRBJ2-7|TRBV29-1|-|-
TGCAGCGCTCTCGGGAGAGGTCGCTACGAGCAGTACTTC
CSALGRGRYEQYF
>TRBJ1-2|TRBV5-1|-|-
TGCGCCAGCAGCTTGGAGTCAGGGAACTATGGCTACACCTTC
CASSLESGNYGYTF
>TRBJ2-7|TRBV11-2|-|-
TGTGCCAGCAGACCCGGGACCTACGAGCAGTACTTC
CASRPGTYEQYF
>TRBJ2-7|TRBV7-3|few|TRBD1
TGTGCCAGCAGCGGACGGGACAGCAAGCCCTCCTACGAGCAGTACTTC
CASSGRDSKPSYEQYF
>TRBJ1-1|TRBV12-5|few|TRBD1
TGTGCTAGTGCCGCGGACAGGGTTACTTTCTTT
CASAADRVTFF
>TRBJ1-2|TRBV29-1|few|-
TGCAGCGTTGAAGGCCCGTTGAAATATGGCTACACCTTC
CSVEGPLKYGYTF
>TRBJ1-2|TRBV5-1|-|-
TGCGCCAGCAGCCAAGTACAGGGTTATAACTATGGCTACACCTTC
CASSQVQGYNYGYTF
>TRBJ1-2|TRBV6-2/TRBV6-3|-|TRBD1
TGTGCCACGACAGGGGGCTTGGGCTACACCTTC
CATTGGLGYTF
>TRBJ1-2|TRBV4-2|-|-
TGTGCCAGCAGCCAAGATACCCGGGAGCGAAATGGCTACACCTTC
CASSQDTRERNGYTF